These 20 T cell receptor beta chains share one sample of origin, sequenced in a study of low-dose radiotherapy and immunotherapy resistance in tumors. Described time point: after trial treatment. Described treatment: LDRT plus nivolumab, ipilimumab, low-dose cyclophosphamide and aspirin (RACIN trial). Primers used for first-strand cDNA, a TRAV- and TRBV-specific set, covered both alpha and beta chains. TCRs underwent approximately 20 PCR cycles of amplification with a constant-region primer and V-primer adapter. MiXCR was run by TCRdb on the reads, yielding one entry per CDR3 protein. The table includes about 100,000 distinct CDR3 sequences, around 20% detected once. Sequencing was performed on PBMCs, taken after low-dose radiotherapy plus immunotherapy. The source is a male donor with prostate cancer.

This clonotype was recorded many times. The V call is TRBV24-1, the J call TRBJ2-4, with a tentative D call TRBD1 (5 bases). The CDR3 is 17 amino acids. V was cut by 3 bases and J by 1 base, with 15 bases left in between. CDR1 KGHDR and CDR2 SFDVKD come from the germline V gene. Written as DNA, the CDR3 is TGTGCCACCAGTGATCCCCCCAGGGATAAGGCCAAAAACATTCAGTACTTC. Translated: CATSDPPRDKAKNIQYF.

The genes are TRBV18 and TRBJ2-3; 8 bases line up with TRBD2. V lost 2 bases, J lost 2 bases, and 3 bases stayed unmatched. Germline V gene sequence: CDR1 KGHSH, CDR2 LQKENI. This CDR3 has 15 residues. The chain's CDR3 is CASSPGGRNTDTQYF. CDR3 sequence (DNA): TGTGCCAGCTCACCAGGCGGGAGGAACACAGATACGCAGTATTTT.

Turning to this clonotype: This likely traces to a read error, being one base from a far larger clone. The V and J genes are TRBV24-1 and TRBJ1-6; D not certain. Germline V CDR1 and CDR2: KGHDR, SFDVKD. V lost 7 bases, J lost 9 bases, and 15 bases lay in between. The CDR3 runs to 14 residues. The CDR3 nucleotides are TGTGCCACCAGCCAAACACCGGGTAGTTCACCCCTCCACTTT. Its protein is CATSQTPGSSPLHF.

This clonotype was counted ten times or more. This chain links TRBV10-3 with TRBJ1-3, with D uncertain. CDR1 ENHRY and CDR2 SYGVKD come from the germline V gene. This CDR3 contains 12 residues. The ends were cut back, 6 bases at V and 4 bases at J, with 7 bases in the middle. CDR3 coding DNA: TGTGCCATCAGCGCTTCGGGAAACACCATATATTTT. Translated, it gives CAISASGNTIYF.

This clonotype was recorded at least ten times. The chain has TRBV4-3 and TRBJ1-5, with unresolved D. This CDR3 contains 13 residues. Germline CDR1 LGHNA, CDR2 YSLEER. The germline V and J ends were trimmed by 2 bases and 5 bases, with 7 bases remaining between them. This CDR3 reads CASSQQEDQPQHF. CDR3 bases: TGCGCCAGCAGCCAACAGGAGGATCAGCCCCAGCATTTT.

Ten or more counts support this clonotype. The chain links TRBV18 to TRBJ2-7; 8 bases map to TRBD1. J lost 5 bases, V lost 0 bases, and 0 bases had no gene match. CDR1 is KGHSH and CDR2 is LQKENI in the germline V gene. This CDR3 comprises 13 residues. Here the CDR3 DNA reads TGTGCCAGCTCACCACCGACAGGGGACGAGCAGTACTTC. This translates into CASSPPTGDEQYF.

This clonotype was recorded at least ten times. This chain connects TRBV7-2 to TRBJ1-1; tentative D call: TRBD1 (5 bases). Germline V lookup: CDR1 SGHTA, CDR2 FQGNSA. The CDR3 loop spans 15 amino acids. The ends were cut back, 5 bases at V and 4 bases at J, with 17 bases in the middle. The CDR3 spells CASSVQGFQGTEAFF. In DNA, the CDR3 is TGTGCCAGCAGCGTTCAGGGCTTTCAGGGCACTGAAGCTTTCTTT.

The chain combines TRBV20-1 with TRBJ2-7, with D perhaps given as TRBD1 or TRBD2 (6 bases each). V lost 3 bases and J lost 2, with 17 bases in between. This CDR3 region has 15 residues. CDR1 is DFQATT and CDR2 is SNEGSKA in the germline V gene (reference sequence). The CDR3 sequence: CSARKNRGLTYEQYF. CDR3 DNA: TGCAGTGCTAGGAAGAATCGGGGGCTGACCTACGAGCAGTACTTC.

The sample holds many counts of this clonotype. The CDR3 DNA reads TGTGCCAGCAGCTCTATGGGGGCTGCATACAATGAGCAGTTCTTC. Its protein product is CASSSMGAAYNEQFF. The chain has TRBV7-3 and TRBJ2-1; TRBD1 might be the D (6 bases). The CDR3 has 15 residues. Deletions cut 4 bases from V and 4 bases from J, with 14 bases between. Germline lookup yields CDR1 SGHTA and CDR2 FQGTGA.

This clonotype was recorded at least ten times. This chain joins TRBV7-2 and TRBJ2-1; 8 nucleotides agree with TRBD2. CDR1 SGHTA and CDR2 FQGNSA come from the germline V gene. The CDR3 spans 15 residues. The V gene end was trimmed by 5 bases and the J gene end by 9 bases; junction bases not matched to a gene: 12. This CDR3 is CASSLGGGRGAEQFF. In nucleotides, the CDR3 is TGTGCCAGCAGCCTCGGGGGGGGGCGGGGCGCTGAGCAGTTCTTC.

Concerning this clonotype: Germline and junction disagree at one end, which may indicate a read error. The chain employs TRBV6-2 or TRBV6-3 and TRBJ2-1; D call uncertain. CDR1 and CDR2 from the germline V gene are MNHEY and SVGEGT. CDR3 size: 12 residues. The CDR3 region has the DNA TGTGCCAGCAGTTACACGATCAATCAGCAGTTCTTC. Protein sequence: CASSYTINQQFF.

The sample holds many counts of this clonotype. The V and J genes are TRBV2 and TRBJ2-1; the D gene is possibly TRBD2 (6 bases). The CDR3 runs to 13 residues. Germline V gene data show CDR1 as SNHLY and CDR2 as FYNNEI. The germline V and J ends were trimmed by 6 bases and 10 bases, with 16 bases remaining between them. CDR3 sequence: CASSASRGMEQFF. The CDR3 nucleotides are TGTGCCAGCAGCGCCTCACGGGGGATGGAGCAGTTCTTC.

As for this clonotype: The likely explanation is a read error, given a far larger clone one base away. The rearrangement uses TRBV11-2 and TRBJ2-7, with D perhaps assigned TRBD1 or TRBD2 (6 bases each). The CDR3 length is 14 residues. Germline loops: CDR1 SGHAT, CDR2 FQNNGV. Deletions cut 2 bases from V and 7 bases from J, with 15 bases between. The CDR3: CASSLTGAYNEQYF. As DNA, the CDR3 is TGTGCCAGCAGCTTAACGGGGGCATACAATGAGCAGTACTTC.

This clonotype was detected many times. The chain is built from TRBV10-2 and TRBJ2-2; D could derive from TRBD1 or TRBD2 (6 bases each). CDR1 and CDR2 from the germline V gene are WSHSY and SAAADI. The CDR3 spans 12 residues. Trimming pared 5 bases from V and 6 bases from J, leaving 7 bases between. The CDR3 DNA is TGCGCCAGCAGTAGGGGGGCCGGGGAGCTGTTTTTT. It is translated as CASSRGAGELFF.

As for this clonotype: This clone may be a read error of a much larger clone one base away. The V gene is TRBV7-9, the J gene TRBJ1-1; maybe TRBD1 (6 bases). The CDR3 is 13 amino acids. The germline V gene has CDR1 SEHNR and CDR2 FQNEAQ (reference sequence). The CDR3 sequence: CATLYGQNAEAFF. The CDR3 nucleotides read TGTGCCACCTTATACGGACAGAACGCTGAAGCTTTCTTT.

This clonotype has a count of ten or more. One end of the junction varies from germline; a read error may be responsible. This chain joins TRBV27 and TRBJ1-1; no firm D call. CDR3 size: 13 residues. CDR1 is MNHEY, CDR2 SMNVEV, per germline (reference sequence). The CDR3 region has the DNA TGTGCCAGCCCCGAACCATGCGACACTGAAGTTTTCTTT. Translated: CASPEPCDTEVFF.

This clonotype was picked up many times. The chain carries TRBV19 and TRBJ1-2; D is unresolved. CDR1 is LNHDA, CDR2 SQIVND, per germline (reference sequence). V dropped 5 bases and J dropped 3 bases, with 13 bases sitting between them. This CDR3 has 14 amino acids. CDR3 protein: CASSVRDGDYGYTF. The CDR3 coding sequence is TGTGCCAGTAGTGTCCGGGATGGGGACTATGGCTACACCTTC. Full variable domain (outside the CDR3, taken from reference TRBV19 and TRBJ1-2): DGGITQSPKYLFRKEGQNVTLSCEQNLNHDAMYWYRQDPGQGLRLIYYSQIVNDFQKGDIAEGYSVSREKKESFPLTVTSAQKNPTAFYLCASSVRDGDYGYTFGSGTRLTVV.

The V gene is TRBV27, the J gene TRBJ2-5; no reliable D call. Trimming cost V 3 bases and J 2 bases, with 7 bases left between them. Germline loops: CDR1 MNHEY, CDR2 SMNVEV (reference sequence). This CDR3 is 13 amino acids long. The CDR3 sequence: CASSFRNQETQYF. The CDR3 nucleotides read TGTGCCAGCAGTTTCAGAAATCAAGAGACCCAGTACTTC.

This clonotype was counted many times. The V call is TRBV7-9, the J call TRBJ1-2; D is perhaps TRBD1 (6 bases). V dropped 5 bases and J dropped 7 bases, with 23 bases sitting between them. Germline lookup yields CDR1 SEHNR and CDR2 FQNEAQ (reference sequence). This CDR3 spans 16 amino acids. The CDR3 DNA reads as TGTGCCAGCAGCCAGACAAACAGGGCGGAGGCCTCTGGCTACACCTTC. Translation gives CASSQTNRAEASGYTF.

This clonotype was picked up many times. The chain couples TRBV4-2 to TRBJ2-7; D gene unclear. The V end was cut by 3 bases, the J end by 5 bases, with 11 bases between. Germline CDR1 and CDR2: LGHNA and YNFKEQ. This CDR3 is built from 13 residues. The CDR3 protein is CASSQPAFNEQYF. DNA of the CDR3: TGTGCCAGCAGCCAGCCCGCTTTCAACGAGCAGTACTTC.